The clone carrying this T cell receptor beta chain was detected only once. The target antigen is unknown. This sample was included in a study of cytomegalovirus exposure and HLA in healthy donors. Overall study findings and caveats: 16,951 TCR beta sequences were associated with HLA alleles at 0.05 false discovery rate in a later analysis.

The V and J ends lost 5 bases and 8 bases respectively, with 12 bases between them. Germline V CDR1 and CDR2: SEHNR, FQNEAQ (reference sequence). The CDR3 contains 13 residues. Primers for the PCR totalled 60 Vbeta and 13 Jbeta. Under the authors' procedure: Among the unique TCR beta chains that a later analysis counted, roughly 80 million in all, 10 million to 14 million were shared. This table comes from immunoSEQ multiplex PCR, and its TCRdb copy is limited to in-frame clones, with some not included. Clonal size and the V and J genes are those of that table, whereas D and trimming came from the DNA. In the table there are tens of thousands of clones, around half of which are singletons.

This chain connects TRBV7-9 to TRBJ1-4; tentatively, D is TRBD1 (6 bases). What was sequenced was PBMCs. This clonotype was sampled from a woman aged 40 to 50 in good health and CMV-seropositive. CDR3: CASSQGTIEKLFF. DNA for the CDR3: TGTGCCAGCAGCCAGGGGACTATCGAAAAACTGTTTTTT.